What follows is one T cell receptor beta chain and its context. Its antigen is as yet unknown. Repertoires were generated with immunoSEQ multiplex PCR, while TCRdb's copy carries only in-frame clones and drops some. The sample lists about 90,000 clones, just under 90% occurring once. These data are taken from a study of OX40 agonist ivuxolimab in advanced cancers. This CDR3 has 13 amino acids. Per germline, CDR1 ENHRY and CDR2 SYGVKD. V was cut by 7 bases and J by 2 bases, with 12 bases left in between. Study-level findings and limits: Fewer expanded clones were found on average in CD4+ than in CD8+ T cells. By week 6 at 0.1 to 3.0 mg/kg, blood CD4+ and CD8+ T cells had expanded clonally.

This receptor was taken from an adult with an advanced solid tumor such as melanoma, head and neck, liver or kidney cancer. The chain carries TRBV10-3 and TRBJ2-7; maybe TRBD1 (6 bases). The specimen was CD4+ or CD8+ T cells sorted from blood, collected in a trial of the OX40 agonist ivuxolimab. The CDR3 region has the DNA TGTGCCATCAAGGGGGAGTACACCTACGAGCAGTACTTC. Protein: CAIKGEYTYEQYF.